This is a list of T cell receptor beta chains from one sample in a study of T-cell reconstitution after alpha-beta-depleted transplantation in children. TCRdb reprocessed the PCR reads with MiXCR, giving one entry per CDR3 protein. The sample yields approximately 1,000,000 distinct CDR3 sequences, roughly 29% seen once. The sequencing used PBMCs, mostly from graft donor cells, collected 360 days after TCRalphabeta/CD19-depleted stem cell transplant. These TCRs come from a boy under three years old who had a stem cell transplant for SCID, so the T cells may come from the graft donor. CDR3s include the opening cysteine and the closing phenylalanine or tryptophan. Each record gives: clone size, J gene, V gene, D gene, CDR3 DNA, CDR3 protein. D genes are given only for firm matches. Clone size is shown for a subset of rows, as once, few, many or a class of expanded clone.

size: few; J: TRBJ2-7; V: TRBV5-1; D: TRBD1; DNA: TGCGCCAGCAGCTTATCCGGGACAGGGAGCGAGCAGTACTTC; CDR3: CASSLSGTGSEQYF
size: NA; J: TRBJ2-1; V: TRBV12-3/TRBV12-4; D: TRBD2; DNA: TGTGCCAGCAGTAAAGGACGGGGGGGCCTTAGCTCCTACAATGAGCAGTTCTTC; CDR3: CASSKGRGGLSSYNEQFF
size: few; J: TRBJ2-5; V: TRBV24-1; D: NA; DNA: TGTGCCACCAGTGATTGGGGTAAGACCCAGTACTTC; CDR3: CATSDWGKTQYF
size: NA; J: TRBJ2-5; V: TRBV4-1; D: TRBD2; DNA: TGCGCCAGCAGCCAAGTTCGTCTAGCGGGGGAGACCCAGTACTTC; CDR3: CASSQVRLAGETQYF
size: few; J: TRBJ2-5; V: TRBV7-2; D: NA; DNA: TGTGCCAGCAGCTTAGTAGCTCGGACAGAGGGCCGGGAGACCCAGTACTTC; CDR3: CASSLVARTEGRETQYF
size: NA; J: TRBJ2-1; V: TRBV18; D: TRBD2; DNA: TGTGCCAGCTCACCACCGTATCGGAGCGGGGCCGACAATGAGCAGTTCTTC; CDR3: CASSPPYRSGADNEQFF
size: NA; J: TRBJ2-1; V: TRBV27; D: TRBD1; DNA: TGTGCCAGCAGTGATGCGACAGGGGGCTCTTACAATGAGCAGTTCTTC; CDR3: CASSDATGGSYNEQFF
size: NA; J: TRBJ2-5; V: TRBV24-1; D: TRBD2; DNA: TGTGCCACCAGTACCTTAGCGGGGGAAGGACAGACCCAGTACTTC; CDR3: CATSTLAGEGQTQYF
size: few; J: TRBJ2-3; V: TRBV11-2; D: NA; DNA: TGTGCCAGCAGCTTCCCCTGGGGAACAGATACGCAGTATTTT; CDR3: CASSFPWGTDTQYF
size: few; J: TRBJ1-1; V: TRBV29-1; D: NA; DNA: TGCAGCGTTGGCCGGGTCGGTCTGAACACTGAAGCTTTCTTT; CDR3: CSVGRVGLNTEAFF
size: few; J: TRBJ2-2; V: TRBV12-3/TRBV12-4; D: NA; DNA: TGTGCCAGCAGAGGAAAGACCGTGAGCACCGGGGAGCTGTTTTTT; CDR3: CASRGKTVSTGELFF
size: NA; J: TRBJ2-3; V: TRBV20-1; D: TRBD2; DNA: TGCAGTGCTAGTATTGGGACTAGACTAGATACGCAGTATTTT; CDR3: CSASIGTRLDTQYF
size: few; J: TRBJ1-1; V: TRBV4-3; D: NA; DNA: TGCGCCAGCAGCCAAAGCCGGTTCTTGACGGGGAACACTGAAGCTTTCTTT; CDR3: CASSQSRFLTGNTEAFF
size: few; J: TRBJ2-7; V: TRBV28; D: NA; DNA: TGTGCCACCAACAGGGATCACGAGCAGTACTTC; CDR3: CATNRDHEQYF
size: many; J: TRBJ2-1; V: TRBV20-1; D: NA; DNA: TGCAGTGCTAGACAGAGGTCCTACAATGAGCAGTTCTTC; CDR3: CSARQRSYNEQFF
size: NA; J: TRBJ2-5; V: TRBV15; D: NA; DNA: TGTGCCACCAGCTTCACCCCAGGTTACGGAGAGACCCAGTACTTC; CDR3: CATSFTPGYGETQYF
size: few; J: TRBJ2-7; V: TRBV20-1; D: TRBD2; DNA: TGCAGTGCCGCCACTAGCGGGGCTTCCTACGAGCAGTACTTC; CDR3: CSAATSGASYEQYF
size: NA; J: TRBJ1-1; V: TRBV7-9; D: TRBD1; DNA: TGTGCCAGCAGCTCACCTTCTGACAGGGTGAAGAGGGCTTTCTTT; CDR3: CASSSPSDRVKRAFF
size: few; J: TRBJ2-5; V: TRBV5-1; D: TRBD1; DNA: TGCGCCAGCAGCTTGTGGTACAGGGGGAGAGGGGAGACCCAGTACTTC; CDR3: CASSLWYRGRGETQYF
size: NA; J: TRBJ2-2; V: TRBV6-1; D: TRBD2; DNA: TGTGCCAGCTACCAAAGCGGGGGTCCCGCCGGGGAGCTGTTTTTT; CDR3: CASYQSGGPAGELFF
size: few; J: TRBJ2-2; V: TRBV28; D: NA; DNA: TGTGCGGGAATGGGAGGGAACACCGGGGAGCTGTTTTTT; CDR3: CAGMGGNTGELFF
size: few; J: TRBJ2-1; V: TRBV15; D: NA; DNA: TGTGCCACCAGCAGAGATCAGAGAGACTACAATGAGCAGTTCTTC; CDR3: CATSRDQRDYNEQFF
size: NA; J: TRBJ2-5; V: TRBV20-1; D: NA; DNA: TGCAGTGCTAACCCCGGGGGCCTTAGAGAGACCCAGTACTTC; CDR3: CSANPGGLRETQYF
size: NA; J: TRBJ2-3; V: TRBV12-3/TRBV12-4; D: TRBD2; DNA: TGTGCCAGCAGTTCACGGGGGGGCCGGGGAGATACGCAGTATTTT; CDR3: CASSSRGGRGDTQYF
size: NA; J: TRBJ2-3; V: TRBV4-2; D: TRBD2; DNA: TGTGCCAGCAGCCGACGGACTAGCGGGGTGGCAGATACGCAGTATTTT; CDR3: CASSRRTSGVADTQYF
size: few; J: TRBJ2-3; V: TRBV20-1; D: TRBD2; DNA: TGCAGTGCTGCCGGGACTAGCGGGGGCAGGGTAGATACGCAGTATTTT; CDR3: CSAAGTSGGRVDTQYF
size: few; J: TRBJ2-7; V: TRBV11-2; D: NA; DNA: TGTGCCAGCCGGTCGGCTGGACGGACCTCCTACGAGCAGTACTTC; CDR3: CASRSAGRTSYEQYF